The clone carrying this T cell receptor beta chain was counted ten times or more. The target antigen is unknown. This entry is derived from a study of T cells in Graves' hyperthyroidism and ophthalmopathy. Template material for amplifying TCR beta CDR3 regions consisted of RNA transcripts. First-round RT-PCR with HTBI primers amplified the TCR CDR3 region. TCRdb reprocessed the multiplex PCR reads with MiXCR, giving one entry per CDR3 protein. The sample has about 290,000 distinct CDR3 sequences, 13% seen once; the top ten hold around 7.9%. Patients showing uncontrolled infection, other autoimmune disease, pregnancy or lactation were ineligible. Study-wide results and limits: Researchers found most expanded thyroid clonotypes above 0.001 in blood as well.

Germline V CDR1 and CDR2: SNHLY, FYNNEI. The CDR3 spans 14 residues. V was cut by 2 bases and J by 0 bases, with 8 bases left in between. Input material: blood. This rearrangement joins TRBV2 to TRBJ2-7; no firm D call. The TCR comes from a woman aged 25 to 39 with Graves' hyperthyroidism that later progressed to Graves' ophthalmopathy. The DNA for the CDR3 is TGTGCCAGCAGTGAATTGGGCAGCTCCTACGAGCAGTACTTC. Protein product: CASSELGSSYEQYF.